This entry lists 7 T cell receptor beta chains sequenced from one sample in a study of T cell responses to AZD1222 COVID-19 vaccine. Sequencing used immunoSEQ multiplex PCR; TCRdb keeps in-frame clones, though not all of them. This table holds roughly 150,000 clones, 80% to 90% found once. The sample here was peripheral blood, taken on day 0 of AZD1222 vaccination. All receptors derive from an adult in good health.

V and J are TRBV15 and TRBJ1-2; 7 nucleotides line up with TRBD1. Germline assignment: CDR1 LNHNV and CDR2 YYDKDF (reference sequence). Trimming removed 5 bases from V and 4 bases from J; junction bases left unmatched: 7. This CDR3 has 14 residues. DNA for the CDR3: TGTGCCACCAGCGCTACAGGGGCGGGCTATGGCTACACCTTC. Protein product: CATSATGAGYGYTF. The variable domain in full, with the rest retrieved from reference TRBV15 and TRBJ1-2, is DAMVIQNPRYQVTQFGKPVTLSCSQTLNHNVMYWYQQKSSQAPKLLFHYYDKDFNNEADTPDNFQSRRPNTSFCFLDIRSPGLGDTAMYLCATSATGAGYGYTFGSGTRLTVV.

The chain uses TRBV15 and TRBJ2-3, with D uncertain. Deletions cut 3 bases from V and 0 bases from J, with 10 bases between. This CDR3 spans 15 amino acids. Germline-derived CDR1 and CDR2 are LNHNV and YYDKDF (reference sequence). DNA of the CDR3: TGTGCCACCAGCAGTAGCCGCGGCAGCACAGATACGCAGTATTTT. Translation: CATSSSRGSTDTQYF. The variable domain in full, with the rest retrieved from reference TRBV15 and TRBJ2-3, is DAMVIQNPRYQVTQFGKPVTLSCSQTLNHNVMYWYQQKSSQAPKLLFHYYDKDFNNEADTPDNFQSRRPNTSFCFLDIRSPGLGDTAMYLCATSSSRGSTDTQYFGPGTRLTVL.

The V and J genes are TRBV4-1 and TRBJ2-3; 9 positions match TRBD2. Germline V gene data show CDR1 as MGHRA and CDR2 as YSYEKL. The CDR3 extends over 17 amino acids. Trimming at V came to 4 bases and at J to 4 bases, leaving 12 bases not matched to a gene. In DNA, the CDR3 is TGCGCCAGCAGCCGCTTTTGGGGACTAGCATCTCCAGATACGCAGTATTTT. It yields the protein CASSRFWGLASPDTQYF.

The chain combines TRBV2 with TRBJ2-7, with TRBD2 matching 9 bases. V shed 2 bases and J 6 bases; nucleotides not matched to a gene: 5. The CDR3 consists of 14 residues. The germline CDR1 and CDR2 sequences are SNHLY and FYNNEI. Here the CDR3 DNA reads TGTGCCAGCAGTGAATGGCTAGCGGGAACCGAGCAGTACTTC. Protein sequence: CASSEWLAGTEQYF.

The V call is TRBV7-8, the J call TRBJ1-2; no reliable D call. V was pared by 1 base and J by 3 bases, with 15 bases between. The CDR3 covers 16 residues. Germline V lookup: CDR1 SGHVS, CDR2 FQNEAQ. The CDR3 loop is CASSLGGPRLDYGYTF. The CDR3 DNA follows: TGTGCCAGCAGCTTAGGAGGGCCGAGATTAGACTATGGCTACACCTTC.

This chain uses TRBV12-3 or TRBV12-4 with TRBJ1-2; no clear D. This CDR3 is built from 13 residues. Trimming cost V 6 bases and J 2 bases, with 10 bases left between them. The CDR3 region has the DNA TGTGCCAGCAGACAACGAAGGAACTATGGCTACACCTTC. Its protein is CASRQRRNYGYTF.

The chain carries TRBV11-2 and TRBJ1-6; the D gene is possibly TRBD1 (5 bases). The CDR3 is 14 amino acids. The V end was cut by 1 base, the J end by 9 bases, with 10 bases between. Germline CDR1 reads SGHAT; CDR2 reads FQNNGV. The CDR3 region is CASSLARASSPLHF. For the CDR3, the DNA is TGTGCCAGCAGCTTAGCCAGGGCTAGTTCACCCCTCCACTTT.